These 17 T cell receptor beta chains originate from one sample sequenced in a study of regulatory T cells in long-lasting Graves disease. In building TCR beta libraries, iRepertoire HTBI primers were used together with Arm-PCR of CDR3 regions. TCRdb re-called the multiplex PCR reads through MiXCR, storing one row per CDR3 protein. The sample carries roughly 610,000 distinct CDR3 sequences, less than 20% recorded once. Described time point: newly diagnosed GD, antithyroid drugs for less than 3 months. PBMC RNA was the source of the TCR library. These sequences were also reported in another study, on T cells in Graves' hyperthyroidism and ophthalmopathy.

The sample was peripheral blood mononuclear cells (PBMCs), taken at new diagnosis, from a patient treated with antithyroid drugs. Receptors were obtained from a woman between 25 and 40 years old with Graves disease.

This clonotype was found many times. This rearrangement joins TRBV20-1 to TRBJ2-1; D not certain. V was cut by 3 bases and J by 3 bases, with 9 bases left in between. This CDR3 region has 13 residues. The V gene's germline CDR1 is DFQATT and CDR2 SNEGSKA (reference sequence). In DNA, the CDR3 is TGCAGTGCTAGCTACTGGGGCTACAATGAGCAGTTCTTC. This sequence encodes CSASYWGYNEQFF.

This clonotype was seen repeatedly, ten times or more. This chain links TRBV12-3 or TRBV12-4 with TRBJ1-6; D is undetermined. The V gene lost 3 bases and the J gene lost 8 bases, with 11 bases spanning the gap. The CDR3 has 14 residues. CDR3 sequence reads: CASSFIGTDSPLHF. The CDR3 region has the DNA TGTGCCAGCAGTTTTATAGGTACCGATTCACCCCTCCACTTT.

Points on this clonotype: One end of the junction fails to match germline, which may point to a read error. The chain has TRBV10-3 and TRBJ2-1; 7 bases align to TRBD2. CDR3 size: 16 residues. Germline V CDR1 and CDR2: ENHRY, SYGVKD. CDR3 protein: CAISGLAVSSYNEHFF. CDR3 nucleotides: TGTGCCATCAGTGGCCTAGCGGTTAGCTCCTACAATGAGCACTTCTTC.

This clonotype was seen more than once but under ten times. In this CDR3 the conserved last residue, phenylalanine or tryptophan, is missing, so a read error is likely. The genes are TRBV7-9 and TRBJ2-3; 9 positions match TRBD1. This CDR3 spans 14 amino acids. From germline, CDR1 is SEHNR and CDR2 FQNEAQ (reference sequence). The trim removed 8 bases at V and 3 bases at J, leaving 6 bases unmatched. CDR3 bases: TGTGCCAGCCCCTCTGGGACAGGGACAGATACGCAGTATCTT. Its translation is CASPSGTGTDTQYL.

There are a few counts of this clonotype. CDR3 DNA sequence: TGCGCCAGCAGCTTGTCCCTAGCGGCCGGCTACGAGCAGTACTTC. It is translated as CASSLSLAAGYEQYF. This chain joins TRBV5-1 and TRBJ2-7, with TRBD2 matching over 7 bases. The CDR3 has 15 residues. Losses at the gene ends were 1 base for V and 3 bases for J; bases not matched to a gene: 7. Germline V gives CDR1 SGHRS, CDR2 YFSETQ.

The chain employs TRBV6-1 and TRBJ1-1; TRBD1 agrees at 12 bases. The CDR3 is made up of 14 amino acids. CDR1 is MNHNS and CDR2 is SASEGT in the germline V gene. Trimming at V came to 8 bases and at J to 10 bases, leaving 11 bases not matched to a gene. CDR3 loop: CASRASGQGAAAFF. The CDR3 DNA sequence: TGTGCCAGCCGGGCCTCGGGACAGGGGGCCGCAGCTTTCTTT.

The CDR3 nucleotides read TGTGCCAGTGGGGCCCCCAGCGGGAGTGAGAATGAGCAGTTCTTC. Protein sequence: CASGAPSGSENEQFF. The chain combines TRBV19 with TRBJ2-1, with 8 nucleotides matching TRBD2. CDR1 is LNHDA, CDR2 SQIVND, per germline (reference sequence). CDR3 length equals 15 residues. The trim removed 8 bases at V and 7 bases at J, leaving 13 bases unmatched.

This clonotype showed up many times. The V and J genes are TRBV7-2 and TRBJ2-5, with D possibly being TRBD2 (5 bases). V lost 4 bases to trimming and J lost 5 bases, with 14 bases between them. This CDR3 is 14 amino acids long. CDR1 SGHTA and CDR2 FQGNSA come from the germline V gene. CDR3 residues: CASSSTRSWETQYF. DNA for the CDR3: TGTGCCAGCAGCTCTACTAGGAGTTGGGAGACCCAGTACTTC. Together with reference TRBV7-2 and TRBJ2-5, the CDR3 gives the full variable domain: GAGVSQSPSNKVTEKGKDVELRCDPISGHTALYWYRQSLGQGLEFLIYFQGNSAPDKSGLPSDRFSAERTGGSVSTLTIQRTQQEDSAVYLCASSSTRSWETQYFGPGTRLLVL.

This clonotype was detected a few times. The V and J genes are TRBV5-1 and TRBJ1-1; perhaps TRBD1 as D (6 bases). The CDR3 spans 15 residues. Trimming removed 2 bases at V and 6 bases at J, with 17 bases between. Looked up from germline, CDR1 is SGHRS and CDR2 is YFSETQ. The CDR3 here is CASSLTQGKGPEAFF. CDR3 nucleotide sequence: TGCGCCAGCAGCTTAACACAGGGTAAAGGTCCTGAAGCTTTCTTT.

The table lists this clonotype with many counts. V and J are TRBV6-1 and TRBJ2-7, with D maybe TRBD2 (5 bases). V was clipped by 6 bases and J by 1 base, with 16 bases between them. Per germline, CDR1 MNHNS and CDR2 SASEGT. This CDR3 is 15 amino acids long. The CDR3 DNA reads TGTGCCAGCAGAAAACGACTCGGGGAGTCCTACGAGCAGTACTTC. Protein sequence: CASRKRLGESYEQYF.

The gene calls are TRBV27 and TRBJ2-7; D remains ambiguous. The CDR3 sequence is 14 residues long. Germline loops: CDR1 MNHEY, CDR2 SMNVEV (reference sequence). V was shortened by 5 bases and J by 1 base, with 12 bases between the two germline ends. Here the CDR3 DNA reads TGTGCCAGCAGTCCTGGTTACAATTCCTACGAGCAGTACTTC. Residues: CASSPGYNSYEQYF.

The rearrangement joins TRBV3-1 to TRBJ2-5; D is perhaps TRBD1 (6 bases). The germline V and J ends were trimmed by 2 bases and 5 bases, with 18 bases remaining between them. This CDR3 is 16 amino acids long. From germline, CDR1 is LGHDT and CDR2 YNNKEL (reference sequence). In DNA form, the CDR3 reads TGTGCCAGCAGCCAAACATCAGGGGAATTATGGGAGACCCAGTACTTC. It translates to CASSQTSGELWETQYF.

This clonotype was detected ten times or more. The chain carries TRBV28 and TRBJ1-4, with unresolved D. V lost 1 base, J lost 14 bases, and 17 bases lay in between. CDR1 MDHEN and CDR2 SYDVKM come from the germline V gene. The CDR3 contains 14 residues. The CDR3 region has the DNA TGTGCCAGCAGTTTATTCGGGAACGCTCTCAACCTGTTTTTT. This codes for CASSLFGNALNLFF.

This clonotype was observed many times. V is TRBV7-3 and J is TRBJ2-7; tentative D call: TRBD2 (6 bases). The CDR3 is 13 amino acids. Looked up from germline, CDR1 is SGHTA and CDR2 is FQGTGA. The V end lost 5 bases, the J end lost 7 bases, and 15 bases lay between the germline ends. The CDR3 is CASSNSNGGEQYF. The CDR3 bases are TGTGCCAGCAGCAATTCTAATGGGGGGGAGCAGTACTTC.

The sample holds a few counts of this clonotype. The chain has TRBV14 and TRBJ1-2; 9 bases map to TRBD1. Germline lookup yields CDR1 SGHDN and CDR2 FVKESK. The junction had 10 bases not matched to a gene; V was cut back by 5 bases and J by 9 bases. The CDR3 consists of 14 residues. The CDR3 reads CASSATGGAVSYTF. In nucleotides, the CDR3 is TGTGCCAGCAGCGCCACAGGGGGCGCGGTTAGCTACACCTTC.

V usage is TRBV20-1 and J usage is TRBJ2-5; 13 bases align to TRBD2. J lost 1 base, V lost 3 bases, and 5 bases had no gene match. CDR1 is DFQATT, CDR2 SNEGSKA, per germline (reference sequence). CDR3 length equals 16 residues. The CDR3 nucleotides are TGCAGTGCTAGCACCGGACTAGCGGGAGCCCAAGAGACCCAGTACTTC. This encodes CSASTGLAGAQETQYF.

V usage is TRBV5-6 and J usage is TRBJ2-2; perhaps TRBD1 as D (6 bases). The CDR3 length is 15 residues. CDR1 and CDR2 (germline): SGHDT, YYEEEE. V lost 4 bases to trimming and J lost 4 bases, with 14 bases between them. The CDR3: CASSPNRVGTGELFF. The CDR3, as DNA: TGTGCCAGCAGCCCGAACAGGGTGGGCACCGGGGAGCTGTTTTTT.